This entry concerns a single TCR beta chain. Its antigen is not identified. The TCR beta CDR3 regions underwent amplification from RNA transcripts. HTBI primers were employed in first-round RT-PCR, then a second-round multiplex PCR followed. TCRdb independently ran MiXCR on the multiplex PCR reads; one entry per CDR3 protein. The sample includes approximately 1.2 million distinct CDR3 sequences, about two fifths seen only once; the top ten take over 8.5%. The data were obtained in a study of Graves' ophthalmopathy and Graves' hyperthyroidism. Whole-study findings and limits: The study's model predicted ophthalmopathy progression at about 64% sensitivity and 72% to 85% specificity.

Germline CDR1 reads ENHRY; CDR2 reads SYGVKD. The CDR3 covers 12 residues. V was trimmed by 3 bases and J by 8 bases, leaving 7 bases between them. The V gene is TRBV10-3, the J gene TRBJ1-4; D ambiguous. The sequence was obtained from an adult man with Graves' hyperthyroidism. Sequencing was carried out using peripheral blood or thyroid tissue (not recorded which). The DNA for the CDR3 is TGTGCCATCAGTGAAGTAGGGGAAAAACTGTTTTTT. Its protein product is CAISEVGEKLFF.